The rows below give T cell receptor beta chains drawn from one sample of a study of cytomegalovirus exposure and HLA in healthy donors. Assay: immunoSEQ multiplex PCR; the TCRdb copy retains only in-frame clones and omits some. The sample has under 250,000 clones, over 60% seen once. Material for sequencing was PBMCs. The receptors were sampled from a man aged 18 to 35 in good health and CMV-seronegative. CDR3s include the opening cysteine and the closing phenylalanine or tryptophan. The D gene is left open where the match is weak. Clone size is given for some rows only: seen once, a few or many times, or a class if the clone is expanded.

v_call	j_call	d_call	clone_size	cdr3_nt	cdr3_aa
TRBV7-3	TRBJ2-3	TRBD1	NA	TGTGCCAGCAGCTGGACAGGGGGCATCGCAGATACGCAGTATTTT	CASSWTGGIADTQYF
TRBV7-9	TRBJ1-2	NA	NA	TGTGCCAGCAGCTGGCCCCTTCTGTATGGCTACACCTTC	CASSWPLLYGYTF
TRBV5-1	TRBJ2-1	NA	NA	TGCGCCAGCAGCTTGGAGGGGTCCTACAATGAGCAGTTCTTC	CASSLEGSYNEQFF
TRBV5-1	TRBJ2-2	TRBD1	NA	TGCGCCAGCAGCTCAATACAGGGGTCCGGGGAGCTGTTTTTT	CASSSIQGSGELFF
TRBV28	TRBJ2-7	TRBD2	once	TGTGCCAGCAGTTTTTGGGAGGGGTACGAGCAGTACTTC	CASSFWEGYEQYF
TRBV7-3	TRBJ1-1	NA	NA	TGTGCCAGCAGCTTCTCCCCTCTCACTGAAGCTTTCTTT	CASSFSPLTEAFF
TRBV11-2	TRBJ2-7	NA	NA	TGTGCCAGCAGCTTAGGTATTGAGGCCTTCGCCTACGAGCAGTACTTC	CASSLGIEAFAYEQYF
TRBV30	TRBJ1-1	NA	NA	TGTGCCTGGGGCAGGGCCCGGAACACTGAAGCTTTCTTT	CAWGRARNTEAFF
TRBV30	TRBJ1-1	TRBD1	NA	TGTGCCTGGAGAACGGACAGGGTGAACACTGAAGCTTTCTTT	CAWRTDRVNTEAFF
TRBV6-6	TRBJ1-4	NA	few	TGTGCCAGCAGTTATCGGTCTATTGCAACTAATGAAAAACTGTTTTTT	CASSYRSIATNEKLFF
TRBV5-6	TRBJ2-1	TRBD1	NA	TGTGCCAGCAGCCCGGGGACAGGGGCGCACAATGAGCAGTTCTTC	CASSPGTGAHNEQFF
TRBV4-1	TRBJ2-7	NA	few	TGCGCCAGCAGCCAAGGATGGGGCGGATCCTACGAGCAGTACTTC	CASSQGWGGSYEQYF
TRBV7-3	TRBJ2-3	NA	NA	TGTGCCAGCAGTCCGGGATACACAGATACGCAGTATTTT	CASSPGYTDTQYF
TRBV30	TRBJ2-7	TRBD1	NA	TGTGCCTGGAATCAGGGGGCCTACGAGCAGTACTTC	CAWNQGAYEQYF
TRBV18	TRBJ2-1	TRBD2	NA	TGTGCCAGCTCACGGAAGGATCTGCGACTAGCGGGAGTTCTGTCCTACAATGAGCAGTTCTTC	CASSRKDLRLAGVLSYNEQFF
TRBV29-1	TRBJ2-6	TRBD1	NA	TGCAGCGTTGAAGTCAGGGGCCGGGACAGGCTTAGCTCTGGGGCCAACGTCCTGACTTTC	CSVEVRGRDRLSSGANVLTF
TRBV2	TRBJ2-7	TRBD2	NA	TGTGCCAGCTTGGGACTAGCGGACTTCTCCTACGAGCAGTACTTC	CASLGLADFSYEQYF
TRBV6-1	TRBJ2-7	TRBD1	NA	TGTGCCAGCAGGGACAGGCTCTACGAGCAGTACTTC	CASRDRLYEQYF
TRBV5-1	TRBJ2-1	TRBD2	few	TGCGCCAGCAGCTTGTTAGCGGGAGCGTCCAGTGAGCAGTTCTTC	CASSLLAGASSEQFF
TRBV14	TRBJ2-1	TRBD2	NA	TGTGCCAGCAGCCAAGATTGGGCGGGGGTATACAATGAGCAGTTCTTC	CASSQDWAGVYNEQFF
TRBV19	TRBJ1-1	NA	few	TGTGCCAGTAAGAGGGAGGTGAACACTGAAGCTTTCTTT	CASKREVNTEAFF
TRBV5-1	TRBJ2-7	NA	NA	TGCGCCAGCAGCAATGACAGACTTCTCTACGAGCAGTACTTC	CASSNDRLLYEQYF
TRBV7-9	TRBJ2-7	NA	NA	TGTGCCAGCAGCTTACAGGGTTACGAGCAGTACTTC	CASSLQGYEQYF
TRBV2	TRBJ2-7	NA	NA	TGTGCCAGCAGTCAGGGCCTCCAGGGCCTTAGCAACTACGAGCAGTACTTC	CASSQGLQGLSNYEQYF
TRBV5-1	TRBJ2-6	NA	NA	TGCGCCAGCAGCCCGGCGGGGATAGGGGCCAACGTCCTGACTTTC	CASSPAGIGANVLTF
TRBV7-9	TRBJ1-1	TRBD1	once	TGTGCCAGCAGCCCCGACAGGGAACTCATGAACACTGAAGCTTTCTTT	CASSPDRELMNTEAFF
TRBV19	TRBJ1-2	NA	NA	TGTGCCAGTACGACAGACTATGGCTACACCTTC	CASTTDYGYTF
TRBV28	TRBJ2-7	NA	NA	TGTGCCAGCTATGCGAAGCATCAGCCTAGCTCCTACGAGCAGTACTTC	CASYAKHQPSSYEQYF
TRBV6-5	TRBJ2-3	NA	NA	TGTGCCAGCAGTTACTCGATGTGGAGAGGCACAGATACGCAGTATTTT	CASSYSMWRGTDTQYF
TRBV9	TRBJ2-3	NA	NA	TGTGCCAGCAGCGTAGCGGGAGCAGCAGATACGCAGTATTTT	CASSVAGAADTQYF
TRBV28	TRBJ1-3	TRBD1	NA	TGTGCCAGCAGTTTACTACAGGGGACCGTTGACACCATATATTTT	CASSLLQGTVDTIYF
TRBV12-5	TRBJ2-3	NA	NA	TGTGCTAGTGGCCCCGGACAGCTCAGCACAGATACGCAGTATTTT	CASGPGQLSTDTQYF
TRBV7-4	TRBJ1-2	NA	few	TGTGCCAGCAGCTCCCTATCGGGTGTAGGCTACACCTTC	CASSSLSGVGYTF
TRBV29-1	TRBJ2-3	TRBD2	NA	TGCAGCGGGAAAGGCGTAGCGGGATTAGGAGATACGCAGTATTTT	CSGKGVAGLGDTQYF
TRBV27	TRBJ2-3	NA	NA	TGTGCCAGCAGTCCGAACAGGGGAGGAAGCACAGATACGCAGTATTTT	CASSPNRGGSTDTQYF
TRBV10-1	TRBJ2-3	NA	NA	TGCGCCAGCAGTGATATGGCTAGCCACGATACGCAGTATTTT	CASSDMASHDTQYF
TRBV28	TRBJ2-2	TRBD1	NA	TGTGCCAGTACATCCCCCGGACAGGGGGTCACCGGGGAGCTGTTTTTT	CASTSPGQGVTGELFF
TRBV6-1	TRBJ2-7	TRBD2	NA	TGTGCCAGCAGGGGGCTAGCGGGAGGATCTTACGAGCAGTACTTC	CASRGLAGGSYEQYF
TRBV27	TRBJ1-6	TRBD1	NA	TGTGCCAGCACAGGGGGCGGATCACCCCTCCACTTT	CASTGGGSPLHF
TRBV4-2	TRBJ1-4	TRBD1	NA	TGTGCCAGCAGCCAAGATCAGGGACAGAGTAATGAAAAACTGTTTTTT	CASSQDQGQSNEKLFF
TRBV5-1	TRBJ2-3	TRBD2	NA	TGCGCCAGCAGTTTTCTTAGCGGGAGAACAGATACGCAGTATTTT	CASSFLSGRTDTQYF
TRBV6-1	TRBJ2-7	NA	NA	TGTGCCAGCAGTGATACCTACGAGCAGTACTTC	CASSDTYEQYF
TRBV7-9	TRBJ2-6	TRBD1	few	TGTGCCAGCAGCCCTAGACAGGGACGAGTTGGGGCCAACGTCCTGACTTTC	CASSPRQGRVGANVLTF
TRBV19	TRBJ1-2	TRBD1	NA	TGTGCCAGTAGGAACAAACAGGGGCGAGTCTATGGCTACACCTTC	CASRNKQGRVYGYTF
TRBV6-1	TRBJ1-5	NA	once	TGTGCCAGCGCAGGGTATAGCAATCAGCCCCAGCATTTT	CASAGYSNQPQHF
TRBV19	TRBJ1-2	NA	NA	TGTGCCAGTAGTATGGCCACACGGGCACGGACTCATGGCTACACCTTC	CASSMATRARTHGYTF
TRBV5-1	TRBJ1-3	NA	NA	TGCGCCAGCAGCCCGGCTAGCTCTGGAAACACCATATATTTT	CASSPASSGNTIYF
TRBV7-9	TRBJ2-5	TRBD1	NA	TGTGCCAGCAGCAGGGGACAGGCTCAAGAGACCCAGTACTTC	CASSRGQAQETQYF
TRBV18	TRBJ2-7	TRBD2	few	TGTGCCAGCTCACCGTCTAGCGGAAACTACGAGCAGTACTTC	CASSPSSGNYEQYF
TRBV4-1	TRBJ2-3	NA	NA	TGCGCCAGCAGCCAACCGAATAGCGCAGATACGCAGTATTTT	CASSQPNSADTQYF
TRBV27	TRBJ2-7	NA	NA	TGTGCCAGCGGTAGGAGTCCCCACGAGCAGTACTTC	CASGRSPHEQYF
TRBV14	TRBJ2-7	NA	NA	TGTGCCAGCAGCCCCCAAGGGTGGGAGTCCTACGAGCAGTACTTC	CASSPQGWESYEQYF